This T cell receptor (beta chain) was observed in a study of molecular identifiers for immune sequencing clone quantification listed by TCRdb under 2018. For the wider study: For a replicate experiment, RNA from around 20,000 or 100,000 naive CD8 T cells was divided into five aliquots, and four of the five aliquots were sequenced. This methods study used CD8 T cells to benchmark TCR RNA copy counting and molecular-identifier clustering-based TCR repertoire sequencing (MIDCIRS). What the authors observed across the whole study: Spiked-in Jurkat TCR RNA (around nine copies' worth), which is not part of the donor repertoire, was contained in the naive libraries. When barcode sub-clustering was left out, chimeric consensus sequences inflated TCR diversity, with chimeras reaching as high as 47%. Modeling gave around 3.3 recovered TCR RNA copies per cell versus around 10 by digital PCR, implying around 30% capture efficiency. Highly expanded clone sizes could be underestimated because identical TCR molecules may share a barcode. Spiked-in Jurkat TCR RNA equivalent to a single cell was reported to be detectable even among approximately 900,000 naive CD8 T cells. Clones above 20 RNA copies held over 99% of molecules in CMV-specific effector cells but under 1% in naive cells.

This clonotype was observed many times. The specificity of this receptor is unknown. No much larger clone exists at a distance of one base, and base qualities are not known. Receptor amplification or capture employed PCR. Sequenced using an Illumina HiSeq 4000. Bulk TCR libraries were made following a previously described method, with the TCR primers given in Table S5. The Qiagen AllPrep DNA/RNA kit was used to purify total RNA. Reads from multiple sequencing runs of the same library were pooled before analysis. Per the source publication's procedure: Reads were retained only if an exact TCR constant sequence was present, and the retained reads were trimmed to 150 nt and grouped according to their 12-nt molecular barcodes. Reads in each barcode group were sub-clustered using a 15% Levenshtein threshold, and a quality-weighted consensus sequence was built for each RNA molecule. Non-functional sequences were removed, as were lower-count sequences one edit away from another. Based on fitting two negative binomial distributions, any barcode sub-cluster with under 20% of the maximum read count was discarded. TCRdb reworked the public reads: Q25 trimming with fastp, MiXCR clone assembly, productive beta chains retained. Every entry covers one CDR3 protein and lists the most common genes and DNA from its rows. The V and J calls reflect TCRdb's pipeline rather than the authors' work. Counted in this sample were hundreds of thousands of distinct CDR3 sequences; 20% to 25% of them appeared once. 0.7% to 0.9% of the sample goes to the ten largest clones.

Libraries of naive CD8 T cells were generated from about 21,000 to 970,000 sorted cells, with 10%, 30% or 50% of the purified RNA used. Naive CD8 T cells, defined as CD8+CD4-CCR7+CD45RA+, were FACS-sorted into RLT Plus buffer on a BD FACSAria II. To test detection sensitivity, Jurkat RNA equivalent to roughly nine TCR copies was spiked into samples of roughly 20,000-1,100,000 naive CD8 T cells. CD8 T cells were enriched using RosetteSep CD8+ T Cell Enrichment Cocktail and Ficoll-Paque, and the enriched cells then underwent ACK red cell lysis. From its cysteine to its phenylalanine, the CDR3 spans 16 amino acids. CDR3 DNA only is kept here, 48 bases in frame from base 1. CDR1 and CDR2 (DFQATT, SNEGSKA) derive from the germline V gene (reference sequence). V is reduced by 1 base and J by 3 bases, leaving a spacing of 19 bases between them.

The chain is encoded by TRBV20-1 joined to TRBJ2-7, with the D gene uncertain. Material for sequencing was naive CD8+ T cells from blood, with Jurkat cell RNA spiked in. The label giving this sample's cell subset or site can be read as: FACS-sorted CD8+CD4-CCR7+CD45RA+ naive T cells. This TCR came from a human donor in good health. Some libraries in this study had Jurkat cell RNA spiked in. Here is the DNA: TGCAGTGCTAGAGTTCCCTCGTTAGTCCACGGCTACGAGCAGTACTTC. This codes for CSARVPSLVHGYEQYF.